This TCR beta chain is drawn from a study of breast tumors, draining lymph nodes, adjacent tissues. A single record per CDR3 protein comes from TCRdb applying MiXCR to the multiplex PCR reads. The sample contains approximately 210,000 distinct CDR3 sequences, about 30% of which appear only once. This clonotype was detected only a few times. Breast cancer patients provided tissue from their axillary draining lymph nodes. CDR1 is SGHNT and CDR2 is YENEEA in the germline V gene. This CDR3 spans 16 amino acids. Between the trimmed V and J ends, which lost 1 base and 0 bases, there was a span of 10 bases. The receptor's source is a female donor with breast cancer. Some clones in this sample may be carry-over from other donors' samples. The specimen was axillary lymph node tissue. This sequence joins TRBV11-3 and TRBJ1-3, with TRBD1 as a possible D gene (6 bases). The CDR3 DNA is TGTGCCAGCAGCTTAGGTGGACAGACCTCTGGAAACACCATATATTTT. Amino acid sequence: CASSLGGQTSGNTIYF. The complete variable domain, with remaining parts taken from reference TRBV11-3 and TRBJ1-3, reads EAGVVQSPRYKIIEKKQPVAFWCNPISGHNTLYWYLQNLGQGPELLIRYENEEAVDDSQLPKDRFSAERLKGVDSTLKIQPAELGDSAVYLCASSLGGQTSGNTIYFGEGSWLTVV.